This TCR beta chain was recorded in a study of cytomegalovirus exposure and HLA in healthy donors. Study conclusions and caveats: Whilst most TCR sequences proved rare, a subset of public TCRs occurred across many donors. Most of the TCR beta V segments (in an earlier analysis) were productive either about 87% or about 30% of the time.

The PCR was carried out with 60 Vbeta primers and 13 Jbeta primers. Sequencing used immunoSEQ multiplex PCR; TCRdb keeps in-frame clones, though not all of them. The sample comprises around 190,000 clones, around 85% of which are singletons, and over 2% rests with the top ten. Of note for this clone: The antigen is undetermined.

The junction had 5 bases not matched to a gene; V was cut back by 2 bases and J by 3 bases. Germline values: CDR1 MGHRA, CDR2 YSYEKL. The CDR3 has 15 residues. This rearrangement joins TRBV4-1 to TRBJ2-7, with 9 positions matching TRBD2. This sequence originates from a woman between 45 and 60 years old in good health and CMV-seronegative. Source material: PBMCs. The CDR3 bases are TGCGCCAGCAGCCAATTGGCGGGAGGGATCTACGAGCAGTACTTC. This sequence encodes CASSQLAGGIYEQYF.